This paragraph reports one T cell receptor (beta chain). Antigen specificity is unknown. The sample is drawn from a study of cytomegalovirus exposure and HLA in healthy donors. Study-wide findings and caveats: There were several of the most significant clusters that appeared linked to common viral pathogens in a later analysis.

The CDR3 runs 18 residues. V was pared by 3 bases and J by 0 bases, with 19 bases between. Germline V gives CDR1 SGDLS, CDR2 YYNGEE. The study ran its PCR with 60 Vbeta and 13 Jbeta primers. This table comes from immunoSEQ multiplex PCR, and its TCRdb copy is limited to in-frame clones, with some not included. Of fewer than 200,000 clones in the sample, around 82% are singletons; the top ten hold over 8.5%. This receptor was obtained from a man aged 45-65 years in good health and CMV-seropositive. This chain connects TRBV9 to TRBJ1-3, with D perhaps TRBD1 (5 bases). Sequencing input: PBMCs. CDR3 nucleotides: TGTGCCAGCAGCGCCTTTTATATTGGACACAGCTCTGGAAACACCATATATTTT. Its translation is CASSAFYIGHSSGNTIYF.